This is a list of T cell receptor beta chains from one sample in a study of post-analysis software for immune sequencing data. TCRdb fed the PCR reads into MiXCR, producing one record per CDR3 protein. Seen here are 400,000 to 500,000 distinct CDR3 sequences, 35% to 45% observed once, and the top ten hold 6% to 9%. The sequenced sample was blood. These receptors were obtained from a girl aged 2 to 10 with multiple sclerosis. Each CDR3 is given with its conserved first and last residue. The order of the fields is J gene, D gene, V gene, clone size, CDR3 DNA, CDR3 protein. A D gene is named only where the DNA matches it firmly. The size of a clone is reported for some rows only, either as once, few or many, or as a class for expanded clones.

TRBJ2-7	.	TRBV27	few	TGTGCCAGCAGCCCGGGACTCGGAAATTACGAGCAGTACTTC	CASSPGLGNYEQYF
TRBJ2-1	TRBD2	TRBV5-5	few	TGTGCCAGCAGCTTTAGCGGGAACAATGAGCAGTTCTTC	CASSFSGNNEQFF
TRBJ2-7	.	TRBV21-1	.	TGTGCCAGCAGCAAAGTACAGAAGTATCCTTACGAGCAGTACTTC	CASSKVQKYPYEQYF
TRBJ2-3	.	TRBV20-1	.	TGCAGTGCTAGGTCAGGGGCTATGGATACGCAGTATTTT	CSARSGAMDTQYF
TRBJ1-1	TRBD1	TRBV28	few	TGTGCCAGCAGGCGACAGGGGAACACTGAAGCTTTCTTT	CASRRQGNTEAFF
TRBJ2-3	TRBD2	TRBV5-1	.	TGCGCCAGCAGCTTTACTAGCGGGTACACAGATACGCAGTATTTT	CASSFTSGYTDTQYF
TRBJ1-1	TRBD1	TRBV5-1	.	TGTGCCAGCAGCCCAGGGACAGCGAACACTGAAGCTTTCTTT	CASSPGTANTEAFF
TRBJ2-7	TRBD2	TRBV12-3/TRBV12-4	.	TGTGCCAGCACCCTCATGGGACTAGCGGGAGATCCGATCAACTACGAGCAGTACTTC	CASTLMGLAGDPINYEQYF
TRBJ2-1	.	TRBV5-5	.	TGTGCCAGCAGCTTGAAGTCACCGACTTACTCTGAGCAGTTCTTC	CASSLKSPTYSEQFF
TRBJ2-7	TRBD2	TRBV3-1	few	TGTGCCAGCAGCCAAGGCCGGGCGGGAGCCTACGAGCAGTACTTC	CASSQGRAGAYEQYF
TRBJ1-1	.	TRBV5-1	.	TGCGCCAGCAGCTTGGCAGGGGCGAGTACTGAAGCTTTCTTT	CASSLAGASTEAFF
TRBJ1-2	TRBD1	TRBV28	.	TGTGCCAGCAGGCAAGGGGACAGGATTCGACGCTACACCTTC	CASRQGDRIRRYTF
TRBJ2-5	TRBD2	TRBV12-3/TRBV12-4	.	TGTGCCAGCAGCCGGACTAGCGGGAGAGAGGAGACCCAGTACTTC	CASSRTSGREETQYF
TRBJ1-2	TRBD1	TRBV12-3/TRBV12-4	few	TGTGCCAGCAGATCAACAGGGGGCAGAAGTGGCTACACCTTC	CASRSTGGRSGYTF
TRBJ1-2	.	TRBV4-2	.	TGTGCCAGCAGCCAAGATCAACAGGGAGGTTTTGGCTACACCTTC	CASSQDQQGGFGYTF
TRBJ2-5	.	TRBV6-5	.	TGTGCCAGCAGTTACTCGAGACTAGTAGGCGAGACCCAGTACTTC	CASSYSRLVGETQYF
TRBJ2-1	.	TRBV2	few	TGTGCCAGCAGTGAAGCGGGAAGGGTTGAGTTCTTC	CASSEAGRVEFF
TRBJ2-3	.	TRBV18	few	TGTGCCAGCTCACCCCTTGCCACAGATACGCAGTATTTT	CASSPLATDTQYF
TRBJ1-2	.	TRBV28	.	TGTGCCAGCAGGGACCCAGACAGGTGGAAAGGCTACACCTTC	CASRDPDRWKGYTF
TRBJ2-4	.	TRBV7-9	few	TGTGCCCCTGAAGAAGTGAGGGCCAAAAACATTCAGTACTTC	CAPEEVRAKNIQYF
TRBJ2-3	TRBD1	TRBV10-3	.	TGTGCCATCAGTGAGGCAACGGGGACAGGGATGAACACAGATATGCAGTATTTT	CAISEATGTGMNTDMQYF
TRBJ2-5	TRBD1	TRBV10-3	.	TGTGCCATCAGTGAGTCGATGACAGGGGGCTGGGAGACCCAGTACTTC	CAISESMTGGWETQYF
TRBJ2-7	.	TRBV27	.	TGTGCCAGCAGTTTAGCACCCGCGATGAATTACGAGCAGTACTTC	CASSLAPAMNYEQYF
TRBJ2-7	TRBD2	TRBV4-1	.	TGCGCCAGCAGCCAAGTCCCGGGACTAGCGGGGGGCTCCTACGAGCAGTACTTC	CASSQVPGLAGGSYEQYF